The present entry profiles one T cell receptor (beta chain) with its context. Cohorts were determined from participant-reported clinical history. This record comes from a study of blood T cell repertoires in COVID-19. Authors' processing steps: Amplification from reference gene primers served as the basis for estimated nucleated cell counts. Clones were sequenced by immunoSEQ multiplex PCR, and TCRdb holds only the in-frame ones, with some missing. Clonal size and the V and J genes are those of that table, whereas D and trimming came from the DNA. The data contain about 300,000 clones, roughly nine tenths of them singletons. In germline, CDR1 is SGHTA, CDR2 FQGNSA. The CDR3 length is 16 residues. V lost 5 bases, J lost 1 base, and 6 bases stayed unmatched.

The TCR sequence derives from a woman younger than 45 who had recovered from COVID-19. The genes are TRBV7-2 and TRBJ2-1; 9 bases match TRBD1. Sequenced material: PBMCs or T cells enriched from blood (not recorded which). In DNA form, the CDR3 reads TGTGCCAGCAGCCCCCGCGGGACAGGGTCCTACAATGAGCAGTTCTTC. Its translation is CASSPRGTGSYNEQFF.